This TCR beta chain came from a study of technical replicates of blood from a few donors. The CDR3 consists of 15 residues. Germline lookup yields CDR1 MGHRA and CDR2 YSYEKL. The V and J ends lost 0 bases and 6 bases respectively, with 12 bases between them. Sequenced by immunoSEQ multiplex PCR; TCRdb stores in-frame clones only, minus some. The sample lists approximately 60,000 clones; 86% were seen once. The sequence came from a human donor in good health. Some clones in this sample may be carry-over from other donors' samples. The chain uses TRBV4-1 and TRBJ2-4; possibly TRBD2 for D (5 bases). Source material: PBMCs. The CDR3 here is CASSQDRLAVNIQYF. Here the CDR3 DNA reads TGCGCCAGCAGCCAAGATCGCCTAGCTGTAAACATTCAGTACTTC.